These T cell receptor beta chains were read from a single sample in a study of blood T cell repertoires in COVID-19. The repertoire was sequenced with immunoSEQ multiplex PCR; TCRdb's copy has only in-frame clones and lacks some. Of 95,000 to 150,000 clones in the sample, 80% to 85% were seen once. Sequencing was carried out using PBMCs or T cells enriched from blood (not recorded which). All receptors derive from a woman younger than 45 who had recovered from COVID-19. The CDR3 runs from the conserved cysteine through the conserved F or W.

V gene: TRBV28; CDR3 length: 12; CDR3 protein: CATTRTGNEQFF
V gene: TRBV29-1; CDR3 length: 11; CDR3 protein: CSVAQGNEQYF
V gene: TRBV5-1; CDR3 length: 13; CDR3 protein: CASSLSQGPEQYF
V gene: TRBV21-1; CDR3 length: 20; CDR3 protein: CASSKSHYTSGGLFDSPLHF
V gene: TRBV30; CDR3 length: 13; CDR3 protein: CAYSGRHYNEQFF
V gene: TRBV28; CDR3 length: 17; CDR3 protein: CASSPRGTGGSIGELFF
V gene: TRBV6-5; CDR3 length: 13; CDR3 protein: CASTRGRNSPLHF
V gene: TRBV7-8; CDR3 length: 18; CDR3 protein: CASSFRGMTSGSVSEQFF
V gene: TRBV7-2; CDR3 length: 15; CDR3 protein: CASSLGDSSNQPQHF
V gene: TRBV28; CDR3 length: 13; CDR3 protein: CASITEYNSPLHF
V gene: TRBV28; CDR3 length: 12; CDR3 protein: CASSFYTEKLFF
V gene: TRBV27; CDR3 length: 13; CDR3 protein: CASSLGSPGPQHF
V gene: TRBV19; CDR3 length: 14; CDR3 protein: CASSIGQALETQYF
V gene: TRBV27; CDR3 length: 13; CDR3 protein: CASSRGQFTEAFF
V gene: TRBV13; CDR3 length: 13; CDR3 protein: CASSSAGNYGYTF
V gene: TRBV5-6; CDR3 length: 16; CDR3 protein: CASRRRGTGGGNTIYF
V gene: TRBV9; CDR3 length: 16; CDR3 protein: CASSPYRGRQYNEQFF
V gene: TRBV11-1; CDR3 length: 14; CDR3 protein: CASRSPGYYSPLHF
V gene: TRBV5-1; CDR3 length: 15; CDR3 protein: CASSLRTGGIEGYTF
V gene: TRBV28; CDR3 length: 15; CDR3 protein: CASSFPRGTDEKLFF
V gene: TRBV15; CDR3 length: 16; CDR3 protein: CATSLGGLAAYNEQFF
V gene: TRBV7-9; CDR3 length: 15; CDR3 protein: CASSFIQGGTDTQYF
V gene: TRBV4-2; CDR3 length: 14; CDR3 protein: CASSMDGVGEKLFF
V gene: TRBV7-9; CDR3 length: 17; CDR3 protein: CASRPEPGQGKNTEAFF
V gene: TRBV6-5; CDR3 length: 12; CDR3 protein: CASSHNNNEQFF
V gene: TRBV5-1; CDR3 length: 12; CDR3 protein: CASSPRGELAFF
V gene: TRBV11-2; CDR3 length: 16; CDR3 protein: CASSLGQASSGNTIYF
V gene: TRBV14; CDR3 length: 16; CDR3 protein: CASSPNYNGRASEQFF
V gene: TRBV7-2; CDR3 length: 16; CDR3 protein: CASSPLVTGGWETQYF
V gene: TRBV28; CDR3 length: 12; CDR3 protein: CASITQGRGYTF
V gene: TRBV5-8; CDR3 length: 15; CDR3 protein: CASSLWGEGGTEAFF
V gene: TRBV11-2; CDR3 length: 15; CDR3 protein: CASSLVAPSYNEQFF
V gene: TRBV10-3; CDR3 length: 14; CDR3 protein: CAIRGLAALDEQFF
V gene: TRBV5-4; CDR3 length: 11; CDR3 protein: CASSPGGEQFF
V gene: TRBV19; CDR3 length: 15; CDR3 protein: CASSTLTQLGQPQHF
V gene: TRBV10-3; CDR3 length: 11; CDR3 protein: CATKLKETQYF
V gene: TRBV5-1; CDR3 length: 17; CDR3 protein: CASSLGLRDTIPYEQYF
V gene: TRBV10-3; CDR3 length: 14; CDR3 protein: CAIRLAGGPYEQYF